The TCR beta chain described here comes from a study of cytomegalovirus exposure and HLA in healthy donors (TCRdb year 2017). For the study in its entirety: In an earlier analysis of some 610 of the donors, 276 Gb of sequence data and 90 million to 130 million unique TCR beta sequences from 180 million or so T cells were reported. The number of donors typed differed by locus, with 629-630 for A, B, C, DRB1 and DQB1, more than 500 for DQA1, nearly 610 for DPA1, and around 450 for DPB1. Rather than drawing on any new phenotypic data, the later analysis identified candidate immune exposures from TCR beta sequences and the way those sequences occurred across donors. A later analysis re-analyzed previously published TCR beta repertoires from 550 to 700 donors and added high-resolution HLA genotyping to study TCR occurrence patterns. Along with the approximately 600-subject first cohort, a separate validation cohort of over 90 different subjects was used. The study was designed to test whether signatures of past pathogen exposure could be identified by cataloging public T cell receptors. An early release covering around 630 HLA-typed donors comprised 250 to 350 gigabases of sequencing data and tens of millions of unique TCR sequences. The study combined high-throughput TCR immunosequencing, statistical association of individual TCRs with disease status, and machine learning to predict cytomegalovirus infection status. Genome-wide SNP genotypes for about 55% of the roughly 670 donors were used in a later genetic analysis, which treated that subset as a discovery cohort. Among the roughly 400 genotyped donors, around 81% belonged to the genetic ancestry cluster associated with self-reported Caucasian donors. Roughly 5 DR-DQ haplotypes were handled as single units for association and clustering because linkage in the cohort was strong. The T cell repertoires of around 730 subjects were profiled by immunosequencing and related to cytomegalovirus serostatus. An earlier analysis of nearly 600 of the donors applied high-throughput TCR beta sequencing to assess whether each TCR beta V gene segment acted as functional or pseudogenic. HLA typing covered class I and class II loci at four-digit resolution. Among several hundred genotyped donors of the cohort, an average of roughly 230,000 unique TCR beta nucleotide sequences was sequenced per donor, of which about 18% were non-productive. Donor age, sex, ethnicity and CMV serostatus were collected together with the repertoire data. All discovery cohort repertoires had been generated on a single sequencing platform. Points the paper makes about the study in general: CMV serostatus was the only immune exposure information available for the cohort. Assigning TCR associations to individual alleles was difficult when HLA alleles, especially DR and DQ, strongly co-occurred. Across donors, most TCR sequences were observed very rarely, whereas some public TCRs were present in many individuals. The 87-base-pair reads could not distinguish some IMGT-functional V segments, including TRBV6-2 and TRBV6-3, so those segments were excluded. In a later analysis, HLA-associated TCR beta chains were found to be more clonally expanded and to have lower generation probabilities than equally common non-associated chains. In vitro tests confirmed that a few of the cytomegalovirus-associated TCR beta chains recognize cytomegalovirus antigens. A total of roughly 160 TCR beta chains were listed by the study as associated with cytomegalovirus. Correlated functional status among segregating V segments might reflect linkage disequilibrium, but an unknown experimental factor could not be ruled out. A further reported finding was that TCR beta sequences accurately predicted the HLA-A and HLA-B alleles for most subjects in the first cohort. A later analysis associated about 17,000 TCR beta sequences with specific HLA alleles at a false discovery rate of 0.05. Because counts were too low, seventeen rarely observed V segments, including chromosome 9 orphons, were excluded from the earlier analysis of around 640 of the donors. According to the authors, the approach could potentially be generalized to other disease states and immunological phenotypes. Compared with the approximately 600-donor mean, donors in an Asian-associated ancestry cluster had fewer N-insertions in productive TCRs, according to a later genetic analysis. In a later analysis, most CMV-associated TCR beta chains were found to appear HLA-restricted, with HLA associations seemingly driven largely by CMV exposure. A later analysis reported that several top co-occurrence clusters appeared linked to parvovirus B19, influenza, CMV and Epstein-Barr virus. The presence/absence analyses assumed that sequencing depth was roughly uniform across donors, and that assumption may not be true. In a later analysis, the rate of TCR association differed among HLA loci, with DRB1 alleles having the most associated TCRs and HLA-C alleles having the fewest. In both the original and validation cohorts, the classifier was reported to diagnose cytomegalovirus status with high specificity and sensitivity. An earlier analysis of roughly 570 of the donors showed that most TCR beta V segments appeared in productive rearrangements either about 90% or about 30% of the time, which broadly matched IMGT annotations. Because HLA typing was missing for some donors at each locus, association tests included only the typed subset. A cluster of highly shared sequence variants was judged likely to be a technical artifact of the sequencing pipeline. In this cohort, only TCR beta chains were sequenced, and detectable features were limited by the absence of alpha or paired-chain data. A later genetic analysis associated a missense DCLRE1C variant with V-gene and J-gene trimming of TCR beta chains, and an independent cohort replicated the association.

The cohort comprised under 700 healthy bone marrow donors. Cohort members were all nominally healthy when sampled, although unrecorded immune exposures were likely present. The donor was CMV seropositive and was included in the group of 289 seropositive cohort members. A peripheral blood sample was collected from each donor, and TCR beta sequencing was performed on peripheral blood mononuclear cells. The Qiagen DNeasy Blood Extraction Kit was used to extract genomic DNA from the blood cell samples. The method was the immunoSEQ multiplex PCR assay. The multiplex PCR relied on a mix of 60 forward primers for TCR Vbeta segments and 13 reverse primers for TCR Jbeta segments. Amplification of the CDR3 region of rearranged TCR beta genes was performed with a multiplex PCR assay on genomic DNA. Amplified TCR beta libraries were sequenced as 87-base-pair reads on the Illumina HiSeq System. From the authors' description of their analysis: A later analysis counted about 76 million unique TCR beta chains across the 500 to 850 repertoires, and some 11 million of these chains were shared by at least two donors. Raw reads were error-corrected and collapsed into unique sequences by a nearest-neighbor algorithm in which closely related sequences were merged to remove PCR and sequencing errors. CDR3 sequences were aligned to IMGT reference sequences to assign V, D and J gene segments. For a sequence to be retained, at least a six-nucleotide match to both a V gene segment and a J gene segment was required. A rearrangement was called productive if the CDR3 had no stop codons and remained in frame with V and J, and every other rearrangement was called non-productive. CDR3 was defined by IMGT convention, running from the second conserved V-encoded cysteine to the conserved J-encoded phenylalanine. The earlier analysis of about 570 of the donors excluded any sequence lacking an unambiguous match to a single V gene segment. In an earlier analysis of 450 to 700 of the donors, V segments were called functional above 56.7% productive rearrangements and were called segregating when the between-donor standard deviation exceeded 5%. A statistical classification framework was developed to diagnose cytomegalovirus status using the catalog of TCR beta chain sequences. In a later analysis, TCR nucleotide sequences were compared against IMGT/GENE-DB human TR gene sequences so that V and J genes could be assigned. Using the TCRdist pipeline, a later analysis assigned CDR3 sequences along with most-parsimonious VDJ recombination scenarios. A later analysis defined each TCR beta chain by its CDR3 amino acid sequence plus V-gene family, and excluded reads lacking a unique V-gene family. A later analysis removed 592 highly shared, low-generation-probability nucleotide sequences to deal with suspected cross-contamination and a sequencing artifact. For each public chain, a later analysis derived a clonal expansion index from normalized ranks of inferred template counts within each repertoire. Generation probabilities in a later analysis came from a VDJ recombination model fitted to out-of-frame rearrangements, and those results were checked against IGoR. Hypergeometric tests were used in a later analysis to score TCR-TCR, TCR-HLA and TCR-CMV co-occurrence, with a repertoire-size bias correction applied to the TCR pairs. False discovery rates were estimated in a later analysis by permuting HLA or CMV assignments 20 times. In a later analysis, co-occurring TCRs were grouped using DBSCAN, with TCRdist sequence similarity added in when clustering inside HLA-allele-positive subsets. Repertoires with fewer than 30,000 or more than 120,000 public chains were left out of co-occurrence clustering, as were several repertoires with anomalous nucleotide sharing. TCRdb obtained this table from immuneACCESS and retained in-frame rearrangements with V and J assigned. These tables miss some clones; where compared with another copy, unresolved V genes account for less than half of the shortfall, and the remainder is unexplained. The V and J calls and clone size were taken over from that table, and D and trimming were inferred from the DNA. The sample table records roughly 100,000 clones; around 75% of these occur just once. The top ten clones comprise about 6.9% of the sample.

The germline V gene sets CDR1 to MDHEN and CDR2 to SYDVKM. The CDR3 numbers 12 residues from cysteine through phenylalanine. The read is trimmed to its CDR3 DNA, 36 bases read in frame from base 1. Trimming removed 4 bases from V and 4 bases from J, leaving 8 bases between the germline ends. With regard to this clone: Its antigen is not yet known. It has no much larger one-base neighbor in the sample; base qualities were not kept.

The TCR originated in a man younger than 40 in good health and CMV-seropositive. Here the chain combines TRBV28 and TRBJ2-7; too little of a D gene remains to name it. The specimen sequenced was PBMCs. The CDR3 amino acid sequence is: CASSSVRYEQYF. In nucleotide form, the sequence is TGTGCCAGCAGTTCGGTAAGATACGAGCAGTACTTC. The reference TRBV28 and TRBJ2-7 proteins fill in what lies around the CDR3, so the full variable domain reads DVKVTQSSRYLVKRTGEKVFLECVQDMDHENMFWYRQDPGLGLRLIYFSYDVKMKEKGDIPEGYSVSREKKERFSLILESASTNQTSMYLCASSSVRYEQYFGPGTRLTVT.